The sequence of this TCR beta chain was determined in a study of cytomegalovirus exposure and HLA in healthy donors. CDR3 length: 14 residues. Germline CDR1 SSHAT, CDR2 FNYEAQ (reference sequence). PCR primers comprised 60 Vbeta and 13 Jbeta primers. Measured with immunoSEQ multiplex PCR; TCRdb has only the in-frame clones, and not every one. The table has over 95,000 clones, around 77% seen once. The sample holds one count of this clone. A junction boundary mismatches the germline segment, possibly from a read error. Material: PBMCs. The clonotype was recovered from a man aged 40-50 years in good health and CMV-seropositive. V gene TRBV7-7 combines with J gene TRBJ2-5; 9 bases align to TRBD2. CDR3 coding DNA: TGTGCTAGCAGCTTAGCGGGGGAGGGAGAGACCCAGTACTTC. Protein: CASSLAGEGETQYF.